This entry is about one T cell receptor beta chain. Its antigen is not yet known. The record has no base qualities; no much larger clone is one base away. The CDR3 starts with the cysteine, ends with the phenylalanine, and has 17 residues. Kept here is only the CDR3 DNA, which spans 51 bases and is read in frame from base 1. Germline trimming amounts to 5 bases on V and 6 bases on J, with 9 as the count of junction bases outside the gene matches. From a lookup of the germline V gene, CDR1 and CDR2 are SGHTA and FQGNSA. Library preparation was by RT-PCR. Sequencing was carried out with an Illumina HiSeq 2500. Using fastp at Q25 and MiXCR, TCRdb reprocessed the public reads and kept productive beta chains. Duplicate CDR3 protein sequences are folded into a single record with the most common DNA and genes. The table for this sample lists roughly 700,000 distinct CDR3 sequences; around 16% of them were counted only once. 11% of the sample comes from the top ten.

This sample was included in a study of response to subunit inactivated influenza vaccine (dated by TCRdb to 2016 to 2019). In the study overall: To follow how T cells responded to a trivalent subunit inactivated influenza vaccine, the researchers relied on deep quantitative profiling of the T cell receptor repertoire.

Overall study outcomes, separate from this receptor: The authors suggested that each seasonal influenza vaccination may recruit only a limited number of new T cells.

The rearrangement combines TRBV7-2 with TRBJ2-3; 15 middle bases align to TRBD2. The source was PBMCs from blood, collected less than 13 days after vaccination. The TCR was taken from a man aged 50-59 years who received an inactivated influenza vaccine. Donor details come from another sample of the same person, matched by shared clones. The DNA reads TGTGCCAGCAGCCCCTGGACTAGCGGGGGGGTGGCCGATACGCAGTATTTT. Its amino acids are CASSPWTSGGVADTQYF.